The 30 T cell receptor beta chains presented below share a single source sample, sequenced in a study of cytomegalovirus exposure and HLA in healthy donors (dated by TCRdb to 2016 to 2017). Library preparation was by the immunoSEQ multiplex PCR assay. A mixture of 60 forward primers for TCR Vbeta segments and 13 reverse primers for TCR Jbeta segments was used in the multiplex PCR. In its TCRdb copy, this immuneACCESS table keeps in-frame sequences only and misses some clones. Where compared with another copy, unresolved V genes explain less than half of these, and the others have no known cause. In this sample the table shows 82,000 or so clones, 10% of which occur a single time. Roughly a quarter of the sample belongs to the ten largest clones. Sequences were obtained from PBMCs. All receptors derive from a man in his 60s in good health and CMV-seropositive.

This clone was counted between two and nine times. The chain carries TRBV2 and TRBJ2-5; 12 nucleotides match TRBD2. CDR1 SNHLY and CDR2 FYNNEI come from the germline V gene. V shed 6 bases, J shed 2 bases, and the junction held 13 bases outside the gene matches. The CDR3 length is 18 residues. CDR3 protein: CASRPVLTSGGLQETQYF. CDR3 DNA: TGTGCCAGCAGACCGGTCCTGACTAGCGGGGGACTTCAAGAGACCCAGTACTTC.

The V call is TRBV4-1, the J call TRBJ1-2; D is possibly TRBD1 (5 bases). CDR1 and CDR2 from the germline V gene are MGHRA and YSYEKL. This CDR3 comprises 13 residues. Trimming took off 1 base at V and 3 bases at J, with 6 bases between the two ends. The chain's CDR3 is CASSQGQYYGYTF. The CDR3 DNA reads as TGCGCCAGCAGCCAAGGACAGTACTATGGCTACACCTTC.

There are a few counts of this clone. The chain links TRBV6-6 to TRBJ2-7; a possible D gene is TRBD2 (6 bases). The CDR3 is 14 residues long. CDR1 and CDR2 (germline): MNHNY, SVGAGI (reference sequence). Deletions cut 5 bases from V and 2 bases from J, with 13 bases between. CDR3 nucleotides: TGTGCCAGCAGTCGGTCTAGCGAGGCCTACGAGCAGTACTTC. This translates into CASSRSSEAYEQYF.

Of note for this clone: The sample carries other DNA sequences with the same CDR3. The chain recombines TRBV7-2 with TRBJ1-1; D possibly corresponds to TRBD1 (6 bases). The germline V and J ends were trimmed by 4 bases and 0 bases, with 12 bases remaining between them. The CDR3 is made up of 15 amino acids. The germline gives CDR1 SGHTA, CDR2 FQGNSA. The CDR3 coding sequence is TGTGCCAGCAGCTACCAGACAGGCATGAACACTGAAGCTTTCTTT. It is translated as CASSYQTGMNTEAFF.

In DNA, the CDR3 is TGTGCCAGCAGTGAGGGCGGGGGGGAGCTGTTTTTT. This encodes CASSEGGGELFF. The chain recombines TRBV2 with TRBJ2-2; D is perhaps TRBD2 (5 bases). Germline V gene lookup returns CDR1 SNHLY and CDR2 FYNNEI. The germline V and J ends were trimmed by 3 bases and 8 bases, with 7 bases remaining between them. The CDR3 spans 12 residues.

This chain links TRBV28 with TRBJ1-5, with 7 nucleotides matching TRBD1. The V and J ends lost 7 bases and 11 bases, in that order; junction bases with no gene match: 5. The germline gives CDR1 MDHEN, CDR2 SYDVKM. CDR3 length: 11 amino acids. In DNA form, the CDR3 reads TGTGCCAGCACCCAGGGGGTTTCCCAGCATTTT. This translates into CASTQGVSQHF. Based on the CDR3 plus reference TRBV28 and TRBJ1-5, the full variable domain is DVKVTQSSRYLVKRTGEKVFLECVQDMDHENMFWYRQDPGLGLRLIYFSYDVKMKEKGDIPEGYSVSREKKERFSLILESASTNQTSMYLCASTQGVSQHFGDGTRLSIL.

This clone was found a few times. The rearrangement uses TRBV28 and TRBJ1-5; no clear D. The germline V and J ends were trimmed by 6 bases and 6 bases, with 9 bases remaining between them. CDR3 size: 12 residues. CDR1 is MDHEN and CDR2 is SYDVKM in the germline V gene. In DNA, the CDR3 is TGTGCCAGCAGACCTGTTAGTCAGCCCCAGCATTTT. Its translation: CASRPVSQPQHF.

This chain connects TRBV5-6 to TRBJ2-7; 7 nucleotides match TRBD1. The germline V gene has CDR1 SGHDT and CDR2 YYEEEE. The V segment lost 1 base and the J segment 3 bases; nucleotides outside the gene matches: 10. The CDR3 covers 16 residues. CDR3 loop: CASSLSVGGSFYEQYF. For the CDR3, the DNA is TGTGCCAGCAGCTTGTCCGTAGGGGGCTCCTTCTACGAGCAGTACTTC.

The gene calls are TRBV29-1 and TRBJ1-2, with D possibly being TRBD1 (6 bases). CDR3 size: 14 residues. V lost 7 bases to trimming and J lost 4 bases, with 19 bases between them. Germline V CDR1 and CDR2: SQVTM, ANQGSEA. The CDR3 region is CSARPRDTLYGYTF. In DNA form, the CDR3 reads TGCAGCGCAAGACCCCGGGACACCCTCTATGGCTACACCTTC.

A few counts support this clone. This rearrangement joins TRBV5-6 to TRBJ1-4, with D hard to call. Germline V gene lookup returns CDR1 SGHDT and CDR2 YYEEEE. The germline V and J ends were trimmed by 5 bases and 3 bases, with 11 bases remaining between them. This CDR3 is built from 14 residues. The CDR3 loop is CASRSEPANEKLFF. CDR3 in DNA: TGTGCCAGCAGGTCGGAGCCCGCTAATGAAAAACTGTTTTTT.

The rearrangement uses TRBV7-8 and TRBJ1-2; tentatively, D is TRBD1 (6 bases). Germline lookup yields CDR1 SGHVS and CDR2 FQNEAQ. Trimming pared 1 base from V and 7 bases from J, leaving 19 bases between. The CDR3 loop spans 16 amino acids. CDR3 loop: CASSLGSGGALFGYTF. In DNA, the CDR3 is TGTGCCAGCAGCTTAGGCTCGGGGGGGGCACTCTTTGGCTACACCTTC.

This clone was counted at least ten times. The chain has TRBV29-1 and TRBJ2-2; 9 positions match TRBD1. V shed 3 bases, J shed 6 bases, and the junction held 2 bases outside the gene matches. The CDR3 is 13 amino acids. CDR1 and CDR2 (germline): SQVTM, ANQGSEA. CDR3 amino acids: CSVDRQGAGELFF. The DNA of the CDR3 is TGCAGCGTTGATAGACAGGGGGCCGGGGAGCTGTTTTTT.

In this sample, this clone turned up a few times. This chain uses TRBV18 with TRBJ2-5, with D perhaps matching TRBD2 (5 bases). V was shortened by 3 bases and J by 0 bases, with 5 bases between the two germline ends. This CDR3 has 13 residues. The V gene's germline CDR1 is KGHSH and CDR2 LQKENI. The CDR3 sequence is CASSPGDQETQYF. The CDR3 bases are TGTGCCAGCTCACCCGGGGACCAAGAGACCCAGTACTTC.

This clone showed up just a few times. The rearrangement uses TRBV6-6 and TRBJ1-5; 12 positions agree with TRBD1. The CDR3 totals 13 residues. Germline CDR1 MNHNY, CDR2 SVGAGI (reference sequence). The V and J ends lost 7 bases and 6 bases, in that order; junction bases with no gene match: 1. The CDR3 DNA reads TGTGCCAGCACGGGACAGGGGGCTCAGCCCCAGCATTTT. Its translation is CASTGQGAQPQHF.

The chain employs TRBV30 and TRBJ2-7, with 8 bases aligning to TRBD1. The CDR3 has 15 residues. The V and J ends lost 3 bases and 3 bases, in that order; junction bases with no gene match: 10. Germline CDR1 reads GTSNPN; CDR2 reads SVGIG (reference sequence). In nucleotides, the CDR3 is TGTGCCTGGAGGGACTACGGACAGGGAGTCTACGAGCAGTACTTC. Amino acids: CAWRDYGQGVYEQYF.

A few counts support this clone. This chain joins TRBV7-9 and TRBJ2-3, with TRBD2 matching over 7 bases. The junction had 9 bases not matched to a gene; V was cut back by 7 bases and J by 2 bases. CDR3 length: 15 residues. Germline V gene sequence: CDR1 SEHNR, CDR2 FQNEAQ (reference sequence). The CDR3 loop reads CASNGASGYTDTQYF. The DNA for the CDR3 is TGTGCCAGCAATGGGGCTAGCGGTTACACAGATACGCAGTATTTT.

This clone was detected ten times or more. The same CDR3 arises from other DNA sequences in this sample as well. This CDR3 reads CSVRESGTGELFF. Written as DNA, the CDR3 is TGCAGCGTTCGGGAGTCGGGCACCGGGGAGCTGTTTTTT. The rearrangement links TRBV29-1 to TRBJ2-2, with D possibly matching TRBD2 (6 bases). The V end lost 5 bases, the J end lost 4 bases, and 11 bases lay between the germline ends. The CDR3 extends over 13 amino acids. Germline V CDR1 and CDR2: SQVTM, ANQGSEA.

The CDR3 DNA follows: TGTGCCATCAGTGAGTCTATTGGGCGGGCCCAAGAGACCCAGTACTTC. The encoded protein is CAISESIGRAQETQYF. The genes are TRBV10-3 and TRBJ2-5; D possibly corresponds to TRBD2 (5 bases). With 0 bases removed from V and 1 base from J, the gap between germline ends came to 12 bases. The CDR3 runs to 16 residues. The germline gives CDR1 ENHRY, CDR2 SYGVKD.

This clone was detected a few times. The chain carries TRBV19 and TRBJ2-5, with 9 bases matching TRBD2. The CDR3 contains 15 residues. Germline assignment: CDR1 LNHDA and CDR2 SQIVND (reference sequence). With 4 bases clipped from V and 4 bases from J, the junction kept 7 bases outside the gene matches. CDR3 in amino acids: CASSRGGGGAETQYF. CDR3 sequence (DNA): TGTGCCAGTAGTAGGGGAGGCGGGGGGGCAGAGACCCAGTACTTC.

V gene TRBV30 combines with J gene TRBJ2-1; 7 bases line up with TRBD2. The germline gives CDR1 GTSNPN, CDR2 SVGIG (reference sequence). V was clipped by 5 bases and J by 0 bases; unmatched bases: 4. The CDR3 contains 14 residues. The CDR3 sequence is CAWGGGVSYNEQFF. The CDR3 bases are TGTGCCTGGGGTGGGGGGGTCTCCTACAATGAGCAGTTCTTC.

The chain uses TRBV5-8 and TRBJ2-3; D may be TRBD2 (6 bases). V lost 4 bases to trimming and J lost 4 bases, with 13 bases between them. CDR1 SGHTS and CDR2 YDEGEE come from the germline V gene. The CDR3 has 14 amino acids. The chain's CDR3 is CASSLTSKADTQYF. In DNA form, the CDR3 reads TGTGCCAGCAGCCTCACTAGCAAGGCAGATACGCAGTATTTT.

This clone was recorded a few times. This same CDR3 is encoded by further DNA sequences in the sample. The genes are TRBV7-9 and TRBJ1-2, with 8 positions matching TRBD1. Germline V gene lookup returns CDR1 SEHNR and CDR2 FQNEAQ (reference sequence). The V and J ends lost 2 bases and 8 bases, in that order; junction bases with no gene match: 4. The CDR3 consists of 13 residues. The DNA of the CDR3 is TGTGCCAGCAGCTTACAGGGGGCGGAGGGCTACACCTTC. It translates to CASSLQGAEGYTF.

This clone has just a few counts. The V call is TRBV5-1, the J call TRBJ2-2; TRBD2 matches at 11 bases. The CDR3 runs 18 residues. Germline assignment: CDR1 SGHRS and CDR2 YFSETQ. Trimming at V came to 4 bases and at J to 6 bases, leaving 14 bases not matched to a gene. CDR3 DNA sequence: TGCGCCAGCAGCCCAGGGCCTAGCGGGGGGCCTGGGTCCGGGGAGCTGTTTTTT. It encodes CASSPGPSGGPGSGELFF. The full variable domain, with the rest looked up from reference TRBV5-1 and TRBJ2-2, is KAGVTQTPRYLIKTRGQQVTLSCSPISGHRSVSWYQQTPGQGLQFLFEYFSETQRNKGNFPGRFSGRQFSNSRSEMNVSTLELGDSALYLCASSPGPSGGPGSGELFFGEGSRLTVL.

This clone was picked up a small number of times. This sequence joins TRBV28 and TRBJ2-2; 11 bases are a match to TRBD2. There are 16 residues in the CDR3. Trimming removed 4 bases from V and 0 bases from J; junction bases left unmatched: 1. Per germline, CDR1 MDHEN and CDR2 SYDVKM. The CDR3 here is CASSYSGGANTGELFF. The CDR3 nucleotides are TGTGCCAGCAGTTATAGCGGGGGGGCGAACACCGGGGAGCTGTTTTTT. The whole variable domain, filled in from reference TRBV28 and TRBJ2-2, reads DVKVTQSSRYLVKRTGEKVFLECVQDMDHENMFWYRQDPGLGLRLIYFSYDVKMKEKGDIPEGYSVSREKKERFSLILESASTNQTSMYLCASSYSGGANTGELFFGEGSRLTVL.

The chain combines TRBV28 with TRBJ1-4, with 8 nucleotides matching TRBD1. J was trimmed by 2 bases and V by 3 bases; bases with no gene match: 8. The CDR3 runs to 17 residues. Germline values: CDR1 MDHEN, CDR2 SYDVKM. The CDR3 nucleotides read TGTGCCAGCAGTTTGTTACAGGGGGGAACGACTAATGAAAAACTGTTTTTT. Translating gives CASSLLQGGTTNEKLFF.

This clone was seen only a few times. The chain is built from TRBV30 and TRBJ1-2; unclear D gene. With 7 bases removed from V and 4 bases from J, the gap between germline ends came to 13 bases. CDR1 and CDR2 (germline): GTSNPN, SVGIG (reference sequence). This CDR3 spans 12 amino acids. The DNA of the CDR3 is TGTGCCTCCTCCGGCGGGTTCTATGGCTACACCTTC. Translated: CASSGGFYGYTF.

This clone was counted a few times. V usage is TRBV5-6 and J usage is TRBJ1-5; no clear D gene. The V and J ends lost 1 base and 7 bases respectively, with 15 bases between them. Germline loops: CDR1 SGHDT, CDR2 YYEEEE. This CDR3 comprises 15 residues. For the CDR3, the DNA is TGTGCCAGCAGCTTGCTGTCAGGAGGAGGGCAGCCCCAGCATTTT. It translates to CASSLLSGGGQPQHF.

The V gene is TRBV7-6, the J gene TRBJ2-1, with 8 bases fitting TRBD1. The J segment lost 5 bases and the V segment lost 2 bases, leaving 11 bases of the junction unmatched. This CDR3 spans 17 amino acids. The germline gives CDR1 SGHVS, CDR2 FNYEAQ. CDR3 sequence (DNA): TGTGCCAGCAGCTTAAGAGGCGGGACAGGAGGACACAATGAGCAGTTCTTC. Translated, it gives CASSLRGGTGGHNEQFF.

This clone has at least ten counts. The chain's CDR3 is CASSSTGQGITYEQYF. CDR3 nucleotide sequence: TGTGCCAGCAGCTCGACGGGACAGGGGATAACCTACGAGCAGTACTTC. The chain carries TRBV7-9 and TRBJ2-7; 10 nucleotides line up with TRBD1. The CDR3 totals 16 residues. Germline V gene sequence: CDR1 SEHNR, CDR2 FQNEAQ (reference sequence). Trimming took 4 bases from V and 2 from J; bases not matched to a gene: 8.

This clone was found a few times. The rearrangement links TRBV6-6 to TRBJ2-5; 13 nucleotides align to TRBD2. The assigned J gene may be wrong: the sequence end matches TRBJ2-7 better. The length of the CDR3 is 15 residues. Germline CDR1 MNHNY, CDR2 SVGAGI (reference sequence). CDR3 sequence (DNA): TGTGCCAGCAGTCCTCTAGGACTAGCGGGAGACGAGCAGTACTTC. This encodes CASSPLGLAGDEQYF.